A single sample is the source of the 29 T cell receptor beta chains below, sequenced in a study of cytomegalovirus exposure and HLA in healthy donors. The PCR used 60 Vbeta and 13 Jbeta primers. The table came from immunoSEQ multiplex PCR; TCRdb's copy has only in-frame clones and leaves some out. The data contain around 200,000 clones, under 85% of them singletons. Sequenced material: PBMCs. Every receptor here comes from a woman aged 45-59 years in good health and CMV-seropositive.

The CDR3 DNA sequence: TGTGCCTGGACCTACAAATCATACCGGACTTCCCGCAGCAATCAGCCCCAGCATTTT. This encodes CAWTYKSYRTSRSNQPQHF. This chain links TRBV30 with TRBJ1-5, with D unclear. The V end was cut by 4 bases, the J end by 1 base, with 26 bases between. The germline V gene encodes CDR1 GTSNPN and CDR2 SVGIG (reference sequence). The length of the CDR3 is 19 residues. Full variable domain (outside the CDR3, taken from reference TRBV30 and TRBJ1-5): SQTIHQWPATLVQPVGSPLSLECTVEGTSNPNLYWYRQAAGRGLQLLFYSVGIGQISSEVPQNLSASRPQDRQFILSSKKLLLSDSGFYLCAWTYKSYRTSRSNQPQHFGDGTRLSIL.

The chain links TRBV30 to TRBJ1-2, with D possibly being TRBD1 (5 bases). CDR3 length equals 12 residues. Germline V gene data show CDR1 as GTSNPN and CDR2 as SVGIG (reference sequence). The V gene lost 8 bases and the J gene lost 6 bases, with 16 bases spanning the gap. CDR3 protein: CALGGPGHGYTF. CDR3 bases: TGTGCCCTCGGGGGACCGGGGCATGGCTACACCTTC.

The V call is TRBV6-6, the J call TRBJ1-1; TRBD1 aligns across 7 bases. Trimming at V came to 6 bases and at J to 1 base, leaving 11 bases not matched to a gene. CDR3 length: 16 amino acids. CDR1 and CDR2 (germline): MNHNY, SVGAGI (reference sequence). CDR3 protein: CASRTGYGYENTEAFF. Written as DNA, the CDR3 is TGTGCCAGCAGGACAGGGTATGGGTATGAGAACACTGAAGCTTTCTTT.

The rearrangement links TRBV5-1 to TRBJ1-1, with 9 bases identical to TRBD1. The germline CDR1 and CDR2 sequences are SGHRS and YFSETQ. V was pared by 1 base and J by 5 bases, with 9 bases of the junction left unmatched. This CDR3 spans 16 amino acids. CDR3 nucleotide sequence: TGCGCCAGCAGCTTGTTTGTTGGGGGACAGGGTACTGAAGCTTTCTTT. Protein sequence: CASSLFVGGQGTEAFF.

This clone was detected only a few times. CDR3 DNA: TGTGCCAGCAGCTTTTATACAGGGGAAATAGGTCAGCCCCAGCATTTT. Its protein product is CASSFYTGEIGQPQHF. The V gene is TRBV5-6, the J gene TRBJ1-5, with 7 nucleotides matching TRBD1. There are 16 residues in the CDR3. Losses at the gene ends were 2 bases for V and 6 bases for J; bases not matched to a gene: 11. In germline, CDR1 is SGHDT, CDR2 YYEEEE. Supplemented by reference TRBV5-6 and TRBJ1-5, the full variable domain reads DAGVTQSPTHLIKTRGQQVTLRCSPKSGHDTVSWYQQALGQGPQFIFQYYEEEERQRGNFPDRFSGHQFPNYSSELNVNALLLGDSALYLCASSFYTGEIGQPQHFGDGTRLSIL.

The chain carries TRBV27 and TRBJ2-7; TRBD1 aligns across 12 bases. CDR1 and CDR2 (germline): MNHEY, SMNVEV (reference sequence). The V and J ends lost 2 bases and 7 bases, in that order; junction bases with no gene match: 9. This CDR3 comprises 16 residues. CDR3 DNA: TGTGCCAGCAGTTTACAGGGGGACAGGGGGCGCAGGGAGCAGTACTTC. Its protein product is CASSLQGDRGRREQYF.

The chain combines TRBV6-1 with TRBJ1-2, with D hard to call. Germline V lookup: CDR1 MNHNS, CDR2 SASEGT. This CDR3 has 16 amino acids. V lost 2 bases, J lost 9 bases, and 22 bases lay in between. The DNA of the CDR3 is TGTGCCAGCAGTGAATCCTTATTGAGGCAACCTAGGAGCTACACCTTC. This translates into CASSESLLRQPRSYTF.

The CDR3 coding sequence is TGTGCCAGCAGCTTAGGCGGGACGGTCAATTCACCCCTCCACTTT. Translated, it gives CASSLGGTVNSPLHF. The rearrangement joins TRBV7-9 to TRBJ1-6; possible D gene TRBD1, 5 bases. V lost 1 base and J lost 7, with 11 bases in between. The CDR3 runs to 15 residues. From germline, CDR1 is SEHNR and CDR2 FQNEAQ (reference sequence). Full variable domain (rest looked up from reference TRBV7-9 and TRBJ1-6): DTGVSQNPRHKITKRGQNVTFRCDPISEHNRLYWYRQTLGQGPEFLTYFQNEAQLEKSRLLSDRFSAERPKGSFSTLEIQRTEQGDSAMYLCASSLGGTVNSPLHFGNGTRLTVT.

The V gene is TRBV20-1, the J gene TRBJ2-7; TRBD1 might be the D (5 bases). With 6 bases removed from V and 6 bases from J, the gap between germline ends came to 12 bases. In germline, CDR1 is DFQATT, CDR2 SNEGSKA (reference sequence). The CDR3 is 11 residues long. CDR3 sequence: CSAPRQLEQYF. The DNA for the CDR3 is TGCAGTGCCCCCCGACAGCTCGAGCAGTACTTC.

V gene TRBV6-1 combines with J gene TRBJ2-7; TRBD1 aligns across 7 bases. The CDR3 sequence is 15 residues long. Germline CDR1 is MNHNS and CDR2 is SASEGT. With 8 bases clipped from V and 3 bases from J, the junction kept 13 bases outside the gene matches. The CDR3 DNA is TGTGCCAGCCGTCTGACCGGGACAGTAAACTACGAGCAGTACTTC. Translated, it gives CASRLTGTVNYEQYF.

V usage is TRBV9 and J usage is TRBJ2-3; 8 nucleotides agree with TRBD2. The CDR3 length is 17 residues. Per germline, CDR1 SGDLS and CDR2 YYNGEE. The ends lost 0 bases at V and 1 base at J; junction bases unmatched: 7. CDR3 in DNA: TGTGCCAGCAGCGTAGCAGCCGGGGGGGCCCGCACAGATACGCAGTATTTT. Translated: CASSVAAGGARTDTQYF. Drawing the rest from reference TRBV9 and TRBJ2-3, the complete variable domain is DSGVTQTPKHLITATGQRVTLRCSPRSGDLSVYWYQQSLDQGLQFLIQYYNGEERAKGNILERFSAQQFPDLHSELNLSSLELGDSALYFCASSVAAGGARTDTQYFGPGTRLTVL.

V is TRBV5-1 and J is TRBJ2-1, with a tentative D call TRBD2 (6 bases). V shed 7 bases and J shed 8 bases, with 10 bases lying between them. CDR3 length: 11 amino acids. Germline values: CDR1 SGHRS, CDR2 YFSETQ. The CDR3 protein is CASWDFDEQFF. DNA of the CDR3: TGCGCCAGCTGGGACTTCGATGAGCAGTTCTTC.

The chain links TRBV19 to TRBJ1-2; unclear D gene. The germline CDR1 and CDR2 sequences are LNHDA and SQIVND (reference sequence). The V end lost 3 bases, the J end lost 3 bases, and 14 bases lay between the germline ends. The CDR3 sequence is 15 residues long. DNA of the CDR3: TGTGCCAGTAGTATTCTGGACGGCGGGGACTATGGCTACACCTTC. Translating gives CASSILDGGDYGYTF.

The chain couples TRBV6-5 to TRBJ1-5; D is uncertain. Germline CDR1 is MNHEY and CDR2 is SVGAGI. The germline V and J ends were trimmed by 6 bases and 4 bases, with 10 bases remaining between them. The CDR3 sequence is 13 residues long. CDR3: CASSSRPNQPQHF. DNA for the CDR3: TGTGCCAGCAGCAGCAGGCCAAATCAGCCCCAGCATTTT.

The V call is TRBV9, the J call TRBJ1-1; 10 bases line up with TRBD1. The CDR3 extends over 15 amino acids. Germline V gives CDR1 SGDLS, CDR2 YYNGEE. J lost 7 bases, V lost 0 bases, and 6 bases had no gene match. The CDR3 here is CASSVEGTGVGEAFF. The CDR3 coding sequence is TGTGCCAGCAGCGTAGAAGGGACAGGGGTCGGTGAAGCTTTCTTT. Variable domain in full (rest from reference TRBV9 and TRBJ1-1): DSGVTQTPKHLITATGQRVTLRCSPRSGDLSVYWYQQSLDQGLQFLIQYYNGEERAKGNILERFSAQQFPDLHSELNLSSLELGDSALYFCASSVEGTGVGEAFFGQGTRLTVV.

J is TRBJ2-3 and V is TRBV7-2; 8 nucleotides match TRBD2. Trimming cost V 5 bases and J 3 bases; bases outside gene matches: 7. Germline values: CDR1 SGHTA, CDR2 FQGNSA. The CDR3 sequence is 15 residues long. The CDR3 DNA reads TGTGCCAGCAGCCAGTGGAGCGGGGGTACAGATACGCAGTATTTT. Its protein is CASSQWSGGTDTQYF.

The chain's CDR3 is CASSWGGGETQYF. The CDR3 nucleotides are TGTGCCAGCAGCTGGGGGGGCGGAGAGACCCAGTACTTC. This chain joins TRBV7-6 and TRBJ2-5; a weak D match, TRBD2 (7 bases). The CDR3 contains 13 residues. V shed 4 bases and J shed 4 bases, with 10 bases lying between them. Germline assignment: CDR1 SGHVS and CDR2 FNYEAQ.

V usage is TRBV19 and J usage is TRBJ1-1; perhaps TRBD1 as D (6 bases). This CDR3 has 14 amino acids. The V end was cut by 4 bases, the J end by 6 bases, with 15 bases between. Germline loops: CDR1 LNHDA, CDR2 SQIVND (reference sequence). This CDR3 reads CASSTPGGLAEAFF. In DNA form, the CDR3 reads TGTGCCAGTAGTACCCCGGGGGGGCTGGCTGAAGCTTTCTTT.

The chain combines TRBV5-1 with TRBJ2-5; 7 bases match TRBD2. V was pared by 6 bases and J by 1 base, with 6 bases of the junction left unmatched. This CDR3 spans 14 amino acids. The V gene's germline CDR1 is SGHRS and CDR2 YFSETQ. CDR3: CASTWGGVQETQYF. In DNA form, the CDR3 reads TGCGCCAGCACCTGGGGGGGGGTCCAAGAGACCCAGTACTTC. The whole variable domain, remainder taken from reference TRBV5-1 and TRBJ2-5, is KAGVTQTPRYLIKTRGQQVTLSCSPISGHRSVSWYQQTPGQGLQFLFEYFSETQRNKGNFPGRFSGRQFSNSRSEMNVSTLELGDSALYLCASTWGGVQETQYFGPGTRLLVL.

V usage is TRBV5-1 and J usage is TRBJ1-3; the match to TRBD1 covers 7 bases. J lost 0 bases, V lost 0 bases, and 6 bases had no gene match. This CDR3 has 17 residues. Per the germline V gene, CDR1 is SGHRS and CDR2 is YFSETQ. Written as DNA, the CDR3 is TGCGCCAGCAGCTTGGGTACAGGGGCGAGCTCTGGAAACACCATATATTTT. Its translation: CASSLGTGASSGNTIYF.

The chain combines TRBV7-8 with TRBJ2-2, with a possible D match to TRBD1 (6 bases). Trimming pared 3 bases from V and 0 bases from J, leaving 8 bases between. CDR3 size: 15 residues. The germline V gene encodes CDR1 SGHVS and CDR2 FQNEAQ. CDR3: CASSLQGTNTGELFF. In DNA form, the CDR3 reads TGTGCCAGCAGCTTGCAGGGGACGAACACCGGGGAGCTGTTTTTT.

The rearrangement joins TRBV5-5 to TRBJ2-7; 7 bases fit TRBD1. Trimming at V came to 4 bases and at J to 0 bases, leaving 10 bases not matched to a gene. Germline CDR1 SGHKS, CDR2 YYEKEE (reference sequence). CDR3 length: 16 amino acids. CDR3 residues: CASSGYRGLSSYEQYF. The CDR3 nucleotides are TGTGCCAGCAGCGGTTACAGGGGATTGAGCTCCTACGAGCAGTACTTC.

The chain couples TRBV19 to TRBJ1-1; D remains ambiguous. Germline CDR1 and CDR2: LNHDA and SQIVND (reference sequence). The CDR3 has 14 residues. V shed 3 bases and J shed 2 bases, with 10 bases lying between them. Here the CDR3 reads CASSIGGQNTEAFF. The CDR3 DNA is TGTGCCAGTAGTATTGGAGGGCAAAACACTGAAGCTTTCTTT. Looking up the rest from reference TRBV19 and TRBJ1-1 gives the full variable domain: DGGITQSPKYLFRKEGQNVTLSCEQNLNHDAMYWYRQDPGQGLRLIYYSQIVNDFQKGDIAEGYSVSREKKESFPLTVTSAQKNPTAFYLCASSIGGQNTEAFFGQGTRLTVV.

V is TRBV5-1 and J is TRBJ2-2, with 10 bases lining up with TRBD1. Germline CDR1 SGHRS, CDR2 YFSETQ. The CDR3 is 18 amino acids. V shed 4 bases, J shed 6 bases, and the junction held 15 bases outside the gene matches. The DNA for the CDR3 is TGCGCCAGCAGCCGGCTTGGGATGACAGGGGGCGCGCCCGGGGAGCTGTTTTTT. Translating it yields CASSRLGMTGGAPGELFF.

The chain combines TRBV7-9 with TRBJ1-3; a possible D gene is TRBD1 (6 bases). CDR1 is SEHNR and CDR2 is FQNEAQ in the germline V gene (reference sequence). This CDR3 region has 15 residues. Trimming shortened V by 3 bases and J by 3 bases, and 12 bases separated the two germline ends. CDR3 nucleotides: TGTGCCAGCAGCTTGGGAGACAGGTTTGGAAACACCATATATTTT. It encodes CASSLGDRFGNTIYF. The variable domain in full, completed from reference TRBV7-9 and TRBJ1-3, reads DTGVSQNPRHKITKRGQNVTFRCDPISEHNRLYWYRQTLGQGPEFLTYFQNEAQLEKSRLLSDRFSAERPKGSFSTLEIQRTEQGDSAMYLCASSLGDRFGNTIYFGEGSWLTVV.

V is TRBV6-6 and J is TRBJ2-5; TRBD1 is a possible D gene (6 bases). The germline V gene has CDR1 MNHNY and CDR2 SVGAGI (reference sequence). V was trimmed by 5 bases and J by 4 bases, leaving 14 bases between them. The CDR3 spans 14 residues. As DNA, the CDR3 is TGTGCCAGCAGTCCAACAGACAGGACAGAGACCCAGTACTTC. It encodes CASSPTDRTETQYF.

This chain joins TRBV6-4 and TRBJ2-5; D gene unclear. The closer fit of TRBJ2-7 to the DNA end suggests the J call may be wrong. The CDR3 totals 14 residues. Germline-derived CDR1 and CDR2 are MRHNA and SNTAGT. This CDR3 is CARYSFLSSYEQYF. The CDR3 region has the DNA TGTGCCAGATATAGTTTCTTAAGCTCCTACGAGCAGTACTTC.

This rearrangement joins TRBV19 to TRBJ1-4; D is ambiguous. The V gene lost 10 bases and the J gene lost 7 bases, with 16 bases spanning the gap. The CDR3 runs to 13 residues. Germline V gives CDR1 LNHDA, CDR2 SQIVND (reference sequence). The CDR3 bases are TGTGCCACCTCACTCTCGGGTAGTGAAAAACTGTTTTTT. Protein sequence: CATSLSGSEKLFF. Based on the CDR3 plus reference TRBV19 and TRBJ1-4, the full variable domain is DGGITQSPKYLFRKEGQNVTLSCEQNLNHDAMYWYRQDPGQGLRLIYYSQIVNDFQKGDIAEGYSVSREKKESFPLTVTSAQKNPTAFYLCATSLSGSEKLFFGSGTQLSVL.

Concerning this clone itself: In this CDR3 the conserved last residue, phenylalanine or tryptophan, is missing, so a read error is likely. The DNA is omitted, as the CDR3 cannot be located on it reliably, and the CDR3 follows TCRdb's listing. CDR3 protein: CASSLVGQGVL. The rearrangement uses TRBV5-1 and TRBJ1-4; the D call in the table, TRBD1, was not verified against the DNA. Looked up from germline, CDR1 is SGHRS and CDR2 is YFSETQ. The CDR3 is 11 amino acids in total, end residues counted.